Following are 17 T cell receptor beta chains from one sample sequenced in a study of T cell responses to AZD1222 COVID-19 vaccine. Generated by immunoSEQ multiplex PCR, the TCRdb table keeps only in-frame clones and is missing some. The sample lists about 220,000 clones, approximately 94% occurring once. The sample here was peripheral blood, taken on day 0 of MenACWY control vaccination. These receptors all come from an adult in good health.

The chain recombines TRBV10-3 with TRBJ1-4; 9 bases agree with TRBD1. This CDR3 has 17 residues. Unmatched junction bases numbered 14, after V lost 10 bases and J lost 2 bases. Germline CDR1 reads ENHRY; CDR2 reads SYGVKD. The DNA for the CDR3 is TGTGCCACTCGTGGGACAGGGACGGTTTTGACTAATGAAAAACTGTTTTTT. It yields the protein CATRGTGTVLTNEKLFF.

V is TRBV20-1 and J is TRBJ1-3; no clear D gene. CDR1 DFQATT and CDR2 SNEGSKA come from the germline V gene (reference sequence). V was cut by 3 bases and J by 0 bases, with 9 bases left in between. CDR3 size: 14 residues. The CDR3 here is CSASDRHSGNTIYF. For the CDR3, the DNA is TGCAGTGCTAGTGACCGTCACTCTGGAAACACCATATATTTT.

CDR3 DNA sequence: TGTGCCAGCAGCCATCTGACAGGTTCCTACGAGCAGTACTTC. Residues: CASSHLTGSYEQYF. The chain carries TRBV14 and TRBJ2-7; a weak D match, TRBD1 (6 bases). V was pared by 3 bases and J by 1 base, with 10 bases between. This CDR3 has 14 amino acids. The germline V gene has CDR1 SGHDN and CDR2 FVKESK.

The chain joins TRBV6-5 to TRBJ2-7; a weak D match, TRBD1 (6 bases). Germline values: CDR1 MNHEY, CDR2 SVGAGI. The CDR3 spans 14 residues. The V gene lost 2 bases and the J gene lost 4 bases, with 12 bases spanning the gap. The CDR3, as DNA: TGTGCCAGCAGTTACGGGGGCGCGGGTTACGAGCAGTACTTC. Amino acids: CASSYGGAGYEQYF.

This clone is a singleton in its sample. This chain joins TRBV5-1 and TRBJ1-5; D is possibly TRBD1 (5 bases). Germline V gene lookup returns CDR1 SGHRS and CDR2 YFSETQ. The ends were cut back, 1 base at V and 3 bases at J, with 11 bases in the middle. This CDR3 is built from 15 residues. CDR3 amino acids: CASSLSGGVNQPQHF. CDR3 DNA: TGCGCCAGCAGCTTGAGCGGGGGGGTCAATCAGCCCCAGCATTTT.

The genes are TRBV12-5 and TRBJ1-1; 9 nucleotides agree with TRBD1. Germline assignment: CDR1 LGHNT and CDR2 FRNRAP. Losses at the gene ends were 5 bases for V and 5 bases for J; bases not matched to a gene: 3. The CDR3 covers 13 residues. The CDR3 spells CASGRDRETEAFF. The CDR3 region has the DNA TGTGCTAGTGGTCGGGACAGGGAAACTGAAGCTTTCTTT.

The chain has TRBV5-4 and TRBJ1-2, with 10 bases lining up with TRBD1. The CDR3 is 17 residues long. V gave up 4 bases and J gave up 4 bases; unmatched junction bases: 13. The V gene's germline CDR1 is SGHNT and CDR2 YYREEE (reference sequence). CDR3 sequence (DNA): TGTGCCAGCAGCCCAGGACAGGGGGGGAGAGGAGTCTATGGCTACACCTTC. Protein: CASSPGQGGRGVYGYTF.

The V and J genes are TRBV5-6 and TRBJ1-2; D possibly corresponds to TRBD1 (5 bases). There are 15 residues in the CDR3. In germline, CDR1 is SGHDT, CDR2 YYEEEE. V gave up 1 base and J gave up 6 bases, with 16 bases separating them. The CDR3 DNA reads as TGTGCCAGCAGCTTGTGGGGAGGGGAGGCGAATGGCTACACCTTC. This sequence encodes CASSLWGGEANGYTF.

This clone was found once. The chain joins TRBV28 to TRBJ2-5; perhaps TRBD2 as D (7 bases). Germline CDR1 reads MDHEN; CDR2 reads SYDVKM. The V end was cut by 6 bases, the J end by 11 bases, with 13 bases between. The CDR3 totals 11 residues. CDR3 amino acids: CASRKRGGQYF. In nucleotides, the CDR3 is TGTGCCAGCAGAAAAAGGGGGGGTCAGTACTTC. Full variable domain (outside the CDR3, taken from reference TRBV28 and TRBJ2-5): DVKVTQSSRYLVKRTGEKVFLECVQDMDHENMFWYRQDPGLGLRLIYFSYDVKMKEKGDIPEGYSVSREKKERFSLILESASTNQTSMYLCASRKRGGQYFGPGTRLLVL.

The chain joins TRBV7-9 to TRBJ1-2, with D uncertain. Germline V gives CDR1 SEHNR, CDR2 FQNEAQ (reference sequence). V gave up 4 bases and J gave up 3 bases, with 18 bases separating them. This CDR3 spans 16 amino acids. The CDR3: CASSSGILDIYYGYTF. The CDR3 region has the DNA TGTGCCAGCAGCTCGGGGATTTTGGATATTTACTATGGCTACACCTTC. The entire variable domain, with the rest obtained from reference TRBV7-9 and TRBJ1-2, is as follows: DTGVSQNPRHKITKRGQNVTFRCDPISEHNRLYWYRQTLGQGPEFLTYFQNEAQLEKSRLLSDRFSAERPKGSFSTLEIQRTEQGDSAMYLCASSSGILDIYYGYTFGSGTRLTVV.

This sequence joins TRBV4-2 and TRBJ2-7; 8 bases are a match to TRBD2. The CDR3 spans 15 residues. Germline V CDR1 and CDR2: LGHNA, YNFKEQ. V gave up 1 base and J gave up 3 bases; unmatched junction bases: 5. CDR3 sequence (DNA): TGTGCCAGCAGCCAAGCTTCCGGGACTAGCTACGAGCAGTACTTC. Its protein product is CASSQASGTSYEQYF.

The rearrangement links TRBV3-1 (or the pseudogene TRBV3-2) to TRBJ2-4; 15 nucleotides align to TRBD2. V lost 3 bases, J lost 7 bases, and 13 bases stayed unmatched. Germline V gene data show CDR1 as LGHDT and CDR2 as YNNKEL (reference sequence). The CDR3 length is 19 residues. CDR3 sequence: CASSHLSGTSGGTGNIQYF. In DNA form, the CDR3 reads TGTGCCAGCAGCCACCTGAGCGGGACTAGCGGGGGGACAGGCAACATTCAGTACTTC.

V gene TRBV3-1 (or the pseudogene TRBV3-2) combines with J gene TRBJ1-1; 9 nucleotides line up with TRBD1. CDR1 is LGHDT and CDR2 is YNNKEL in the germline V gene (reference sequence). V lost 2 bases and J lost 11; bases outside the gene matches: 6. The CDR3 runs 13 residues. The CDR3 region has the DNA TGTGCCAGCAGCCAACAACAGGGGGCGAGGGCTTTCTTT. Its protein is CASSQQQGARAFF.

The chain recombines TRBV5-1 with TRBJ1-3, with 7 nucleotides matching TRBD1. J was trimmed by 0 bases and V by 0 bases; bases with no gene match: 3. From germline, CDR1 is SGHRS and CDR2 YFSETQ. The CDR3 sequence is 16 residues long. The DNA of the CDR3 is TGCGCCAGCAGCTTGGGGACAGGCCCCTCTGGAAACACCATATATTTT. This translates into CASSLGTGPSGNTIYF.

The rearrangement links TRBV5-6 to TRBJ1-1; 7 nucleotides match TRBD1. The CDR3 is 14 residues long. The germline V gene has CDR1 SGHDT and CDR2 YYEEEE. The CDR3 coding sequence is TGTGCAACTCGCGCCAGGGGGTGGGGCACTGAAGCTTTCTTT. Amino acid sequence: CATRARGWGTEAFF.

The chain is built from TRBV5-1 and TRBJ1-3; D is perhaps TRBD1 (6 bases). The ends were cut back, 2 bases at V and 0 bases at J, with 12 bases in the middle. Germline V lookup: CDR1 SGHRS, CDR2 YFSETQ. The CDR3 extends over 16 amino acids. DNA for the CDR3: TGCGCCAGCAGCTTTAACAGGGTCGGCTCTGGAAACACCATATATTTT. This gives the protein CASSFNRVGSGNTIYF.

The J gene is TRBJ2-7, the V gene TRBV30; the match to TRBD1 covers 7 bases. Looked up from germline, CDR1 is GTSNPN and CDR2 is SVGIG (reference sequence). The V segment lost 5 bases and the J segment 5 bases; nucleotides outside the gene matches: 9. CDR3 size: 13 residues. The CDR3 loop reads CAWVQGSRNEQYF. The CDR3 DNA reads as TGTGCCTGGGTACAGGGGTCCAGAAACGAGCAGTACTTC.